A single sample gave rise to the 10 T cell receptor beta chains below, sequenced in a study of cytomegalovirus exposure and HLA in healthy donors. Primers: 60 Vbeta forward and 13 Jbeta reverse. Method: immunoSEQ multiplex PCR; TCRdb's copy keeps in-frame clones and lacks some. The repertoire holds about 160,000 clones, approximately 80% seen once, with under 2.5% in the top ten. Material for sequencing was PBMCs. The source of these receptors is a man aged 45-60 years in good health and CMV-seropositive.

The chain joins TRBV6-5 to TRBJ1-1, with D possibly being TRBD1 (6 bases). Trimming removed 5 bases at V and 2 bases at J, with 9 bases between. CDR1 and CDR2 (germline): MNHEY, SVGAGI. The CDR3 length is 13 residues. DNA of the CDR3: TGTGCCAGCAGTCGGACAGAAAACACTGAAGCTTTCTTT. Its translation is CASSRTENTEAFF.

The sample holds one count of this clone. CDR3 coding DNA: TGTGCCAGCAGTCCGGGGACATGGTCCCTCTCCTACGAGCAGTACTTC. Protein product: CASSPGTWSLSYEQYF. The gene calls are TRBV27 and TRBJ2-7, with D maybe TRBD1 (6 bases). CDR1 is MNHEY and CDR2 is SMNVEV in the germline V gene (reference sequence). V lost 5 bases to trimming and J lost 0 bases, with 17 bases between them. This CDR3 region has 16 residues.

The J gene is TRBJ2-3, the V gene TRBV15; weak D call: TRBD1 (5 bases). The CDR3 has 15 amino acids. Germline V gene data show CDR1 as LNHNV and CDR2 as YYDKDF (reference sequence). V was trimmed by 0 bases and J by 2 bases, leaving 9 bases between them. DNA of the CDR3: TGTGCCACCAGCAGAGACAGGGTCGACACAGATACGCAGTATTTT. Amino acids: CATSRDRVDTDTQYF.

This clone was detected once. The chain uses TRBV6-5 and TRBJ2-1; 9 bases match TRBD2. The V gene's germline CDR1 is MNHEY and CDR2 SVGAGI. V trimming: 0 bases; J trimming: 15 bases; junction bases outside the gene matches: 6. The CDR3 runs 13 residues. CDR3 nucleotides: TGTGCCAGCAGTTACTCGTGGCGGGGGGGCCCGTTCTTC. Residues: CASSYSWRGGPFF.

This clone was seen more than once but under ten times. The chain combines TRBV11-3 with TRBJ2-3; 9 bases line up with TRBD2. The CDR3 length is 16 residues. V shed 1 base, J shed 0 bases, and the junction held 2 bases outside the gene matches. Germline loops: CDR1 SGHNT, CDR2 YENEEA. Here the CDR3 reads CASSLGLAVSTDTQYF. CDR3 nucleotides: TGTGCCAGCAGCTTAGGACTAGCGGTTAGCACAGATACGCAGTATTTT.

This rearrangement joins TRBV10-2 to TRBJ2-2; the match to TRBD2 covers 9 bases. V gave up 2 bases and J gave up 6 bases; unmatched junction bases: 4. This CDR3 region has 15 residues. Per germline, CDR1 WSHSY and CDR2 SAAADI. CDR3: CASSELAGLAGELFF. The DNA of the CDR3 is TGCGCCAGCAGTGAGCTAGCGGGGTTAGCCGGGGAGCTGTTTTTT.

This clone was detected a few times. The V call is TRBV2, the J call TRBJ1-6; 11 bases agree with TRBD1. Germline V gene lookup returns CDR1 SNHLY and CDR2 FYNNEI. This CDR3 spans 13 amino acids. The J segment lost 10 bases and the V segment lost 7 bases, leaving 3 bases of the junction unmatched. The DNA for the CDR3 is TGTGCCAGCACTCGGGACAGGGGGTCACCCCTCCACTTT. This sequence encodes CASTRDRGSPLHF.

In this sample, this clone turned up a few times. V gene TRBV19 combines with J gene TRBJ2-7; D is perhaps TRBD1 (6 bases). With 8 bases removed from V and 1 base from J, the gap between germline ends came to 15 bases. Germline CDR1 LNHDA, CDR2 SQIVND (reference sequence). The CDR3 totals 14 residues. The CDR3: CASGDTMTSYEQYF. In nucleotides, the CDR3 is TGTGCCAGTGGGGACACGATGACTTCCTACGAGCAGTACTTC.

The chain employs TRBV5-6 and TRBJ1-6, with a tentative D call TRBD1 (5 bases). Germline CDR1 is SGHDT and CDR2 is YYEEEE. V was cut by 0 bases and J by 5 bases, with 6 bases left in between. This CDR3 contains 14 residues. The CDR3, as DNA: TGTGCCAGCAGCTTGGACAGGAATAATTCACCCCTCCACTTT. It yields the protein CASSLDRNNSPLHF.

J is TRBJ1-1 and V is TRBV6-1; D is unresolved. Trimming took 7 bases from V and 0 from J, leaving 9 bases between them. Germline CDR1 and CDR2: MNHNS and SASEGT. There are 13 residues in the CDR3. The CDR3: CASIGLLNTEAFF. CDR3 nucleotide sequence: TGTGCCAGCATTGGACTCTTGAACACTGAAGCTTTCTTT.